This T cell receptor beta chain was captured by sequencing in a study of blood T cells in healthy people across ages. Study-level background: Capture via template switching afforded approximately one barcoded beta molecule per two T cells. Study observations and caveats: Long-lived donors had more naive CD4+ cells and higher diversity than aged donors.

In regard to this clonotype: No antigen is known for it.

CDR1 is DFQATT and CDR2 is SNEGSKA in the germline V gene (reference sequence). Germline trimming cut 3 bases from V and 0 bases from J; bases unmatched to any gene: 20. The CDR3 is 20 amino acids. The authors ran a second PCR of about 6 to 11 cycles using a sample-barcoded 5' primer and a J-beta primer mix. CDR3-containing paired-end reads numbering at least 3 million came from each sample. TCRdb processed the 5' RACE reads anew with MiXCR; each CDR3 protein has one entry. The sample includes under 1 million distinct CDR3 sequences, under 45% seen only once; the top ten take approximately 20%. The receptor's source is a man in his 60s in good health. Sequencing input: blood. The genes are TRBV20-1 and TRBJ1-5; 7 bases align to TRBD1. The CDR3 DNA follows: TGCAGTGCTAGTTTCCCCACTTTGACAGGGAACCTGGTTAGCAATCAGCCCCAGCATTTT. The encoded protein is CSASFPTLTGNLVSNQPQHF.